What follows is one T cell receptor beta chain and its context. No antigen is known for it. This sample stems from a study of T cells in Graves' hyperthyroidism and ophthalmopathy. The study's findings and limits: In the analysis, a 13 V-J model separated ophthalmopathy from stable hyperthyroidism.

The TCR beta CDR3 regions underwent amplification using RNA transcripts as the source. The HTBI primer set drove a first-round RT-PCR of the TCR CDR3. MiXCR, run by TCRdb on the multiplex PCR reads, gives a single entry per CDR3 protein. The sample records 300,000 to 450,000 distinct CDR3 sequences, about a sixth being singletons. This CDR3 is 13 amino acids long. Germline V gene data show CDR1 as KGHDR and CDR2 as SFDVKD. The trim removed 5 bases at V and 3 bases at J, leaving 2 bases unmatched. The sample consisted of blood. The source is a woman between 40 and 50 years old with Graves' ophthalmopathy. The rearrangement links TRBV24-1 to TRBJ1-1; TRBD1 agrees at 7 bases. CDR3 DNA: TGTGCCACCAGTGGACAGGGCTACACTGAAGCTTTCTTT. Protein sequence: CATSGQGYTEAFF.